A single sample is the source of the 4 T cell receptor beta chains below, sequenced in a study of blood T cells in healthy people across ages. Primed by a sample-barcoded 5' primer and a J-beta primer mix, a second PCR proceeded for about 6 to 12 cycles. From the 5' RACE reads, TCRdb called clonotypes with MiXCR, one entry per CDR3 protein. The sample lists around 1.5 million distinct CDR3 sequences; around 39% were seen once. Sample: blood. All receptors derive from a woman younger than 35 in good health.

The chain links TRBV4-1 to TRBJ2-5, with 10 bases that match TRBD1. This CDR3 has 18 residues. With 0 bases clipped from V and 4 bases from J, the junction kept 11 bases outside the gene matches. Looked up from germline, CDR1 is MGHRA and CDR2 is YSYEKL. This CDR3 is CASSQDGFRQGAGETQYF. DNA for the CDR3: TGCGCCAGCAGCCAAGATGGGTTCCGACAGGGGGCGGGAGAGACCCAGTACTTC.

A word on this clonotype: The junction and the germline gene differ at one end; a read error may be behind it. The V and J genes are TRBV20-1 and TRBJ2-3; 7 bases match TRBD1. The CDR3 consists of 15 residues. CDR1 and CDR2 from the germline V gene are DFQATT and SNEGSKA (reference sequence). CDR3 amino acids: CSARLDRLETGTQYF. The CDR3 DNA follows: TGCAGTGCTAGACTGGACAGGCTCGAAACAGGTACGCAGTATTTT.

DNA for the CDR3: TGTGCCAGCAGTGACAGCGGGGTGGATGGCTACACCTTC. It encodes CASSDSGVDGYTF. The chain uses TRBV6-2 or TRBV6-3 and TRBJ1-2; the D gene is possibly TRBD1 (5 bases). The CDR3 has 13 residues. Deletions cut 5 bases from V and 6 bases from J, with 13 bases between. The germline V gene has CDR1 MNHEY and CDR2 SVGEGT.

The chain recombines TRBV30 with TRBJ2-5; 7 bases match TRBD1. This CDR3 has 14 amino acids. After removal of 2 bases from V and 0 bases from J, the junction contained 3 bases not matched to a gene. Germline loops: CDR1 GTSNPN, CDR2 SVGIG (reference sequence). CDR3 in DNA: TGTGCCTGGAGTCCGACAGGGTACCAAGAGACCCAGTACTTC. This encodes CAWSPTGYQETQYF.